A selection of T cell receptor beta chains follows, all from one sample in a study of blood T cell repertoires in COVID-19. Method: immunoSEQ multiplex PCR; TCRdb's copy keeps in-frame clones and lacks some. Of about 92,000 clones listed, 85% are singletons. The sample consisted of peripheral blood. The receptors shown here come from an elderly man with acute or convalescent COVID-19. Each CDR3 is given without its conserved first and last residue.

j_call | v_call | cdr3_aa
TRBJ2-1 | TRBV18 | ASSRTSPTYNEQF
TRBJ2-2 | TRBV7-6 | ASRPLGGGSGELF
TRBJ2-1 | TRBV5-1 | ASSRIAGGPSDEQF
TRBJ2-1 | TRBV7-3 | ASSTQGRVYNEQF
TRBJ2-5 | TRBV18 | ASSPPQRVKETQY
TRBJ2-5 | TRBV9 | ASSVAPGTASLPSREETQY
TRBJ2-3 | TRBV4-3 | ASSQDAGGRFDTQY
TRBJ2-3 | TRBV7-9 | ASSHRGADTQY
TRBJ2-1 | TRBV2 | ASANVGLVVLEQF
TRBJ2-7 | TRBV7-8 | ASSAGPAQY
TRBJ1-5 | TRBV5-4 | ASSLTGDSNQPQH
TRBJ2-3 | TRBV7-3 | ASSPSGTRIHTQY
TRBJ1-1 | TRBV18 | ASSRQGQTEAF
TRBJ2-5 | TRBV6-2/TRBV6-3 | ASSYAHASGKGETQY
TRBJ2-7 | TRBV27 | ASSLLDSYEQY
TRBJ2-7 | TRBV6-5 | ASSYLLAGAYEQY
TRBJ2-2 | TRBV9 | ASSVLDGTGARELF
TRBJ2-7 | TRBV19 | ASSISASGWGYEQY
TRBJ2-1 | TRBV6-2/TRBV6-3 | ASSYSPLAGVYNEQF
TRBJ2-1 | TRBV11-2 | ASSGQVHPTYNEQF
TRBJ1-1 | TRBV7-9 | ASRQRQGGSTEAF
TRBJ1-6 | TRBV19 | ASSVTDSPLH
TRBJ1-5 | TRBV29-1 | SVVEGSNQPQH
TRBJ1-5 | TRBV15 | ATSRDPPRQPQH
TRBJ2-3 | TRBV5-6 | ASSLGGWGTTDTQY
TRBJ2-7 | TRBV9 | ASSVGGPAGLGGEQY
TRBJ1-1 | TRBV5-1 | ASSSGTAIHMNTEAF
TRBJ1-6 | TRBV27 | ASSFATGNSPLH
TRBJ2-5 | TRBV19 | ASSSGGGETQY
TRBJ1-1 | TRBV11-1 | ASSLTTGGVTEAF
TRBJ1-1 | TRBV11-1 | ASSFQGNTEAF
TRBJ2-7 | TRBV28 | ALRDRVSYEQY
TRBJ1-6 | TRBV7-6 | ASSPGQEDSPLH
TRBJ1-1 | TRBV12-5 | ASGLGTGGRANTEAF
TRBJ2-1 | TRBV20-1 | SASAGMGYNEQF
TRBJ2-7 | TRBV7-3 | ASSSDTLGEQY
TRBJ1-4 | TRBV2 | ASSEALRATNEKLF
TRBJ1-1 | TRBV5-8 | ASSFGHLGEAF
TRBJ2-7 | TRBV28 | ASSLSGKQSYEQY
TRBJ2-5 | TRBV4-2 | ASSQSRGNEETQY
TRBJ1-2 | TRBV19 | ASTPAVGVPGNGYT
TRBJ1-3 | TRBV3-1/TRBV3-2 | ASSRQTGTGNTIY
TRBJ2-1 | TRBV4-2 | ASSVGLGGVTSYNEQF
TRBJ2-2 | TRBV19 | ASSPGAGGPNTGELF
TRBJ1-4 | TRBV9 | ASSARQGPGEKLF